A selection of T cell receptor beta chains follows, all from one sample in a study of vaccination and CD4 T cells after COVID-19. TCRdb used MiXCR to reprocess the PCR reads, holding one entry per CDR3 protein. The repertoire holds 7,500 to 10,000 distinct CDR3 sequences, with just under 50% as singletons. No antigen has been assigned to these receptors. The sample was CD4+ T cells from blood, cultured in vitro. These receptors all come from a human donor who had recovered from COVID-19. The CDR3 runs from the conserved cysteine through the conserved F or W. D genes are given only for firm matches. Clone size is shown for a subset of rows, as once, few, many or a class of expanded clone.

clone size	D gene	V gene	J gene	CDR3 DNA	CDR3 protein
NA	TRBD2	TRBV7-3	TRBJ2-7	TGTGCCAGCAGCTTAGAGACTAGCGGGGGAGAGCAGTACTTC	CASSLETSGGEQYF
NA	TRBD1	TRBV20-1	TRBJ1-6	TGCAGTGCTAGAGATTCTATGGGACGGACAGGTGGTTCACCCCTCCACTTT	CSARDSMGRTGGSPLHF
NA	NA	TRBV7-9	TRBJ2-2	TGTGCCAGCAGCTTAGGCTGGGGGGCAAGGACCGGGGAGCTGTTTTTT	CASSLGWGARTGELFF
NA	NA	TRBV6-5	TRBJ2-5	TGTGCCAGCAGTTCCCACGGGACTCCCCAAGAGACCCAGTACTTC	CASSSHGTPQETQYF
NA	NA	TRBV20-1	TRBJ1-6	TGCAGTGCTAGAGATTCGGGGAGTAATTCACCCCTCCACTTT	CSARDSGSNSPLHF
few	NA	TRBV20-1	TRBJ2-3	TGCAGTGCTGAACGTACCTTAGCAGATACGCAGTATTTT	CSAERTLADTQYF
NA	TRBD2	TRBV4-2	TRBJ2-1	TGTGCCAGCAGCCCGAGGCCCGGGACTAGCTCCTACAATGAGCAGTTCTTC	CASSPRPGTSSYNEQFF
medium-sized	TRBD1	TRBV7-2	TRBJ1-4	TGTGCCAGCAGCTTAACAGGGGATGGTGGTGAAAAACTGTTTTTT	CASSLTGDGGEKLFF
NA	NA	TRBV2	TRBJ2-5	TGTGCCAGCAGCGAGACAGGCCCCGAGACCCAGTACTTC	CASSETGPETQYF
NA	TRBD1	TRBV7-2	TRBJ2-1	TGTGCCAGCAGCTTAAGGCAGGGGGCGGCTGACAATGAGCAGTTCTTC	CASSLRQGAADNEQFF
few	TRBD1	TRBV12-3/TRBV12-4	TRBJ1-2	TGTGCCAGCAGTACCGAGGGGGCGCGGGGCTACACCTTC	CASSTEGARGYTF
NA	NA	TRBV28	TRBJ2-4	TGTGCCAGCACCACGCCGGGTAAAAACATTCAGTACTTC	CASTTPGKNIQYF
NA	NA	TRBV6-1	TRBJ1-1	TGTGCCAGCAGTGACCTGGGACATAACACTGAAGCTTTCTTT	CASSDLGHNTEAFF
NA	NA	TRBV10-3	TRBJ2-7	TGTGCCATCAGTGAGTCGGGAGGTGGCGAGCAGTACTTC	CAISESGGGEQYF
NA	TRBD2	TRBV24-1	TRBJ2-1	TGTGCCACCAGGAGCGGGGGCCCCTACAATGAGCAGTTCTTC	CATRSGGPYNEQFF
NA	NA	TRBV7-3	TRBJ2-2	TGTGCCAGCAGCTTACAGGCAGGGTTTATCGGCGGGGAGCTGTTTTTT	CASSLQAGFIGGELFF
few	NA	TRBV6-5	TRBJ1-3	TGTGCCAGCAGTTACAGGCCACAAATTGGAAACACCATATATTTT	CASSYRPQIGNTIYF
NA	NA	TRBV5-1	TRBJ1-1	TGCGCCAGCAGCTTGGATATAAGGGCGATGAACACTGAAGCTTTCTTT	CASSLDIRAMNTEAFF
few	TRBD1	TRBV6-2/TRBV6-3	TRBJ1-5	TGTGCCAGCAGTTGGTCAGCCGGGACAGTTAGCAATCAGCCCCAGCATTTT	CASSWSAGTVSNQPQHF
NA	NA	TRBV20-1	TRBJ1-1	TGCAGTGCTCCACAGGGAGCTGAAGCTTTCTTT	CSAPQGAEAFF
NA	NA	TRBV6-5	TRBJ1-1	TGTGCCAGCAGTTACCGTGAACCAAACACTGAAGCTTTCTTT	CASSYREPNTEAFF
NA	NA	TRBV19	TRBJ1-1	TGTGCCAGTAGCTTCCGGGGGAGGGAGGACACTGAAGCTTTCTTT	CASSFRGREDTEAFF
NA	NA	TRBV7-9	TRBJ1-2	TGTGCCAGCAGCTTACAGGGGATTAATGGCTACACCTTC	CASSLQGINGYTF